This T cell receptor beta chain was sequenced for a study of beta chain features in type 1 diabetes. As every portion of the isolated RNA was reverse transcribed, the sequencing read expressed TCRB transcripts. Profiling relied on immunoSEQ multiplex PCR, and the TCRdb table lists in-frame clones only, not all of them. The data contain just over 450,000 clones, approximately 30% of them seen just once; the ten biggest clones take up about 0.065%. V was clipped by 5 bases and J by 0 bases; unmatched bases: 6. The CDR3 sequence is 16 residues long. Germline values: CDR1 SEHNR, CDR2 FQNEAQ (reference sequence). In regard to this clone: Its matching antigen is unknown.

The study, taken as a whole, reports: Sequencing used cDNA, and cells with high TCR expression could therefore be over-represented.

Donors contributed one heparinised blood draw apiece, averaging about 116 mL. The chain carries TRBV7-9 and TRBJ2-7, with TRBD2 identical over 11 bases. The sequence was collected from a man aged 18 to 29 in good health. The sequenced sample was naive CD4+ T cells from blood. The CDR3 bases are TGTGCCAGCAGCCGGGGACTAGCGGAAATCTCCTACGAGCAGTACTTC. It encodes CASSRGLAEISYEQYF.